One and the same sample provided the 28 T cell receptor beta chains below, sequenced in a study of OX40 agonist ivuxolimab in advanced cancers. TCRdb's table, derived via immunoSEQ multiplex PCR, lists solely in-frame clones and lacks some. The sample yields around 60,000 clones, roughly 87% seen once. This specimen consisted of CD4+ or CD8+ T cells sorted from blood, obtained in a trial of the OX40 agonist ivuxolimab. Every receptor here comes from an adult with an advanced solid tumor such as melanoma, head and neck, liver or kidney cancer.

V usage is TRBV6-1 and J usage is TRBJ1-6; D is uncertain. The CDR3 extends over 15 amino acids. The germline gives CDR1 MNHNS, CDR2 SASEGT. V was trimmed by 7 bases and J by 7 bases, leaving 17 bases between them. CDR3 DNA sequence: TGTGCCAGCAACGCACCAAACCCCCAGAATTCACCCCTCCACTTT. Protein sequence: CASNAPNPQNSPLHF.

The chain employs TRBV6-5 and TRBJ1-2; D call uncertain. V gave up 0 bases and J gave up 8 bases, with 7 bases separating them. This CDR3 region has 12 residues. In germline, CDR1 is MNHEY, CDR2 SVGAGI. In DNA, the CDR3 is TGTGCCAGCAGTTACTCGGAAGGCGGCTACACCTTC. Translating it yields CASSYSEGGYTF.

The chain combines TRBV19 with TRBJ1-5; D gene ambiguous. V was cut by 1 base and J by 4 bases, with 5 bases left in between. Germline assignment: CDR1 LNHDA and CDR2 SQIVND (reference sequence). The CDR3 is 13 residues long. Here the CDR3 DNA reads TGTGCCAGTAGTATAGTGAGAAATCAGCCCCAGCATTTT. Translation: CASSIVRNQPQHF.

The CDR3 reads CASRDRVLYGYTF. The DNA for the CDR3 is TGTGCCAGTCGGGACAGGGTCCTCTATGGCTACACCTTC. This chain links TRBV19 with TRBJ1-2; 9 nucleotides agree with TRBD1. This CDR3 has 13 residues. Germline loops: CDR1 LNHDA, CDR2 SQIVND (reference sequence). V lost 8 bases and J lost 4; bases outside the gene matches: 5.

This clone is a singleton in its sample. The gene calls are TRBV5-6 and TRBJ1-1; D call uncertain. Germline V gene sequence: CDR1 SGHDT, CDR2 YYEEEE. Trimming cost V 6 bases and J 1 base, with 16 bases left between them. This CDR3 contains 15 residues. The CDR3 here is CASTIGRSPNTEAFF. As DNA, the CDR3 is TGTGCCAGCACCATTGGGAGGAGTCCGAACACTGAAGCTTTCTTT.

V and J are TRBV21-1 and TRBJ2-5. The J call may be mistaken, given a closer DNA end match to TRBJ2-7. TRBV21-1 is an annotated pseudogene. CDR3 length equals 16 residues. CDR3 in DNA: TGTGCCAGCAGCCTCTGGGGGAGAGGCCTGCACAACGAGCAGTACTTC. Translating gives CASSLWGRGLHNEQYF.

The sample holds one count of this clone. V usage is TRBV7-3 and J usage is TRBJ2-1; the match to TRBD2 covers 10 bases. The CDR3 length is 15 residues. The germline V gene has CDR1 SGHTA and CDR2 FQGTGA. With V trimmed by 5 bases and J by 5 bases, 6 bases remained unmatched. The CDR3, as DNA: TGTGCCAGCAGCCCCCGGACTAGCGGCAACAATGAGCAGTTCTTC. Translated: CASSPRTSGNNEQFF.

The chain employs TRBV7-6 and TRBJ2-5; D remains ambiguous. The end of the DNA is better explained by TRBJ2-7, so the J call may be wrong. This CDR3 region has 15 residues. Germline CDR1 SGHVS, CDR2 FNYEAQ. The CDR3 DNA reads TGTGCCAGCAGCTTACGCCAGGCCCTCTCCTACGAGCAGTACTTC. This codes for CASSLRQALSYEQYF.

This sequence joins TRBV29-1 and TRBJ1-1, with D possibly being TRBD1 (6 bases). The CDR3 has 13 amino acids. CDR1 is SQVTM and CDR2 is ANQGSEA in the germline V gene. V shed 5 bases and J shed 5 bases, with 15 bases lying between them. CDR3 coding DNA: TGCAGCGTTAGTCGGGGGGCGCGTACTGAAGCTTTCTTT. Translated: CSVSRGARTEAFF.

The gene calls are TRBV20-1 and TRBJ1-2, with D unclear. The ends were cut back, 3 bases at V and 7 bases at J, with 9 bases in the middle. The CDR3 consists of 11 residues. CDR1 is DFQATT, CDR2 SNEGSKA, per germline (reference sequence). In DNA form, the CDR3 reads TGCAGTGCTAGGCGCCCCTTTGGCTACACCTTC. It yields the protein CSARRPFGYTF.

V and J are TRBV30 and TRBJ2-1; D is perhaps TRBD1 (6 bases). The germline V gene has CDR1 GTSNPN and CDR2 SVGIG (reference sequence). Between the trimmed V and J ends, which lost 3 bases and 14 bases, there was a span of 20 bases. The CDR3 sequence is 13 residues long. CDR3 in amino acids: CAWRVNRVGEKFF. The CDR3 bases are TGTGCCTGGAGGGTAAACAGGGTCGGGGAAAAGTTCTTC.

This clone has just a few counts. The rearrangement links TRBV7-9 to TRBJ2-2; D tentatively reads TRBD1 or TRBD2 (5 bases each). The germline V and J ends were trimmed by 7 bases and 2 bases, with 14 bases remaining between them. The germline CDR1 and CDR2 sequences are SEHNR and FQNEAQ (reference sequence). This CDR3 is built from 15 residues. The CDR3 protein is CASTPGTENTGELFF. CDR3 in DNA: TGTGCCAGCACCCCTGGGACGGAAAACACCGGGGAGCTGTTTTTT.

This sequence joins TRBV6-1 and TRBJ2-7; D call uncertain. CDR1 is MNHNS, CDR2 SASEGT, per germline. CDR3 length: 11 amino acids. Trimming stripped 5 bases from V and 9 bases from J, with 11 bases between. CDR3 region: CASSPTVGQYF. The CDR3 nucleotides read TGTGCCAGCAGTCCAACTGTGGGGCAGTACTTC.

V is TRBV7-9 and J is TRBJ2-5, with a tentative D call TRBD1 (6 bases). Germline CDR1 SEHNR, CDR2 FQNEAQ (reference sequence). With 5 bases removed from V and 2 bases from J, the gap between germline ends came to 18 bases. This CDR3 has 16 amino acids. In nucleotides, the CDR3 is TGTGCCAGCAGCCCGAAGGGGGAATTGGGGCAAGAGACCCAGTACTTC. Encoded protein: CASSPKGELGQETQYF.

The V and J genes are TRBV6-6 and TRBJ2-3; D tentatively reads TRBD1 or TRBD2 (5 bases each). CDR3 length: 15 amino acids. Germline values: CDR1 MNHNY, CDR2 SVGAGI (reference sequence). Deletions cut 5 bases from V and 2 bases from J, with 14 bases between. The DNA of the CDR3 is TGTGCCAGCAGTACTTCTGGGACCATCACAGATACGCAGTATTTT. It yields the protein CASSTSGTITDTQYF.

The V and J genes are TRBV2 and TRBJ2-5, with 9 positions matching TRBD1. The J call may not be correct, given that the DNA end is closer to TRBJ2-7. This CDR3 spans 15 amino acids. Germline-derived CDR1 and CDR2 are SNHLY and FYNNEI. The CDR3 DNA reads as TGTGCCAGCAGTGAATATCGGACAGGGGACTACGAGCAGTACTTC. Its protein product is CASSEYRTGDYEQYF.

The chain uses TRBV7-8 and TRBJ2-7, with a tentative D call TRBD2 (5 bases). Germline V gene data show CDR1 as SGHVS and CDR2 as FQNEAQ. V shed 1 base and J shed 3 bases, with 7 bases lying between them. The CDR3 covers 13 residues. The chain's CDR3 is CASSLGELYEQYF. CDR3 DNA: TGTGCCAGCAGCTTAGGGGAGCTCTACGAGCAGTACTTC.

The chain couples TRBV18 to TRBJ1-1; 9 bases map to TRBD1. The CDR3 is made up of 15 amino acids. Germline V CDR1 and CDR2: KGHSH, LQKENI. The V segment lost 4 bases and the J segment 4 bases; nucleotides outside the gene matches: 7. The CDR3 region has the DNA TGTGCCAGCTCACAAGGACAGGGGCGGGGCACTGAAGCTTTCTTT. Its translation is CASSQGQGRGTEAFF.

The V call is TRBV5-4, the J call TRBJ2-3; unclear D gene. The CDR3 has 14 amino acids. Germline V gene lookup returns CDR1 SGHNT and CDR2 YYREEE (reference sequence). The V gene lost 3 bases and the J gene lost 8 bases, with 16 bases spanning the gap. The CDR3: CASSSGEDPGTQYF. For the CDR3, the DNA is TGTGCCAGCAGCTCAGGTGAAGATCCTGGTACGCAGTATTTT. Drawing the rest from reference TRBV5-4 and TRBJ2-3, the complete variable domain is ETGVTQSPTHLIKTRGQQVTLRCSSQSGHNTVSWYQQALGQGPQFIFQYYREEENGRGNFPPRFSGLQFPNYSSELNVNALELDDSALYLCASSSGEDPGTQYFGPGTRLTVL.

The chain combines TRBV4-2 with TRBJ2-3; D possibly corresponds to TRBD1 (6 bases). The V gene lost 3 bases and the J gene lost 2 bases, with 15 bases spanning the gap. Per the germline V gene, CDR1 is LGHNA and CDR2 is YNFKEQ. This CDR3 has 16 amino acids. CDR3 DNA sequence: TGTGCCAGCAGCCACCCTCTTGGGGGCTCCACAGATACGCAGTATTTT. Amino acid sequence: CASSHPLGGSTDTQYF.

The chain is built from TRBV6-6 and TRBJ2-1, with D possibly matching TRBD2 (6 bases). The CDR3 runs 14 residues. Germline CDR1 reads MNHNY; CDR2 reads SVGAGI (reference sequence). V gave up 2 bases and J gave up 6 bases, with 11 bases separating them. CDR3 DNA sequence: TGTGCCAGCAGTTACCAGCGGGTAAGCAATGAGCAGTTCTTC. Its protein is CASSYQRVSNEQFF.

This chain joins TRBV6-5 and TRBJ2-5; a possible D gene is TRBD1 (6 bases). Germline loops: CDR1 MNHEY, CDR2 SVGAGI. There are 13 residues in the CDR3. Trimming removed 5 bases at V and 5 bases at J, with 12 bases between. The DNA for the CDR3 is TGTGCCAGCAGTCGGGTTCAGGGGGAGACCCAGTACTTC. Translated: CASSRVQGETQYF.

This clone was counted once. The chain has TRBV7-9 and TRBJ2-2; 8 bases line up with TRBD1. Trimming cost V 5 bases and J 3 bases; bases outside gene matches: 5. The CDR3 consists of 15 residues. The germline CDR1 and CDR2 sequences are SEHNR and FQNEAQ (reference sequence). CDR3 nucleotides: TGTGCCAGCAGCCCCGGACAGGGAGACACCGGGGAGCTGTTTTTT. It translates to CASSPGQGDTGELFF.

V usage is TRBV9 and J usage is TRBJ2-5; D is ambiguous. With 4 bases removed from V and 5 bases from J, the gap between germline ends came to 12 bases. The CDR3 spans 13 residues. Germline V gene data show CDR1 as SGDLS and CDR2 as YYNGEE. The CDR3: CASSPGPLETQYF. The CDR3 nucleotides are TGTGCCAGCAGCCCTGGACCCTTGGAGACCCAGTACTTC.

The V gene is TRBV7-9, the J gene TRBJ1-3; a weak D match, TRBD1 (6 bases). This CDR3 has 11 residues. V lost 8 bases and J 4 bases, leaving 6 bases between the germline ends. CDR1 and CDR2 from the germline V gene are SEHNR and FQNEAQ (reference sequence). CDR3 coding DNA: TGTGCCAGCCAGGGGGGAAACACCATATATTTT. As protein: CASQGGNTIYF.

The CDR3 DNA reads as TGTGCCAGCAGCGCCGGGAGGACTAGCTGGTCCTACGAGCAGTACTTC. Encoded protein: CASSAGRTSWSYEQYF. This rearrangement joins TRBV9 to TRBJ2-7; 8 bases agree with TRBD2. The CDR3 contains 16 residues. The J segment lost 1 base and the V segment lost 3 bases, leaving 9 bases of the junction unmatched. Looked up from germline, CDR1 is SGDLS and CDR2 is YYNGEE. Full variable domain (missing parts from reference TRBV9 and TRBJ2-7): DSGVTQTPKHLITATGQRVTLRCSPRSGDLSVYWYQQSLDQGLQFLIQYYNGEERAKGNILERFSAQQFPDLHSELNLSSLELGDSALYFCASSAGRTSWSYEQYFGPGTRLTVT.

The chain joins TRBV2 to TRBJ2-1; D gene unclear. The length of the CDR3 is 13 residues. Deletions cut 5 bases from V and 8 bases from J, with 13 bases between. Germline assignment: CDR1 SNHLY and CDR2 FYNNEI. CDR3 sequence (DNA): TGTGCCAGCAGTACGGCCCGAGTGTATGAGCAGTTCTTC. Its translation: CASSTARVYEQFF.

The V call is TRBV6-1, the J call TRBJ2-3, with D tentatively TRBD2 (6 bases). V was trimmed by 0 bases and J by 4 bases, leaving 14 bases between them. The CDR3 spans 16 residues. Germline values: CDR1 MNHNS, CDR2 SASEGT. DNA of the CDR3: TGTGCCAGCAGTGAAGCGCTTGGGGGGTTGGCAGATACGCAGTATTTT. It specifies CASSEALGGLADTQYF.